A single TCR beta chain is shown here with its context. TCRdb ran MiXCR on the 5' RACE reads and lists one entry per CDR3 protein. This sample has about 430,000 distinct CDR3 sequences, with more than 15% found just once. The data originate from a study of T-cell memory formation after mild COVID-19. Study context: Largely, the TCR clusters proved donor specific.

Looked up from germline, CDR1 is MNHEY and CDR2 is SVGAGI. Trimming left V 1 base short and J 9 bases short, with 19 bases between. CDR3 length: 17 amino acids. This clonotype originated in a man between 18 and 35 years old who had mild COVID-19 (a few samples of this study predate the infection). Cell type and time point are not known. The rearrangement uses TRBV6-5 and TRBJ1-6; D unclear. The sequencing sample was made of PBMCs or a T cell subset sorted from them (not recorded which). The CDR3: CASSYLWVTPGGSPLHF. The CDR3 coding sequence is TGTGCCAGCAGTTACTTATGGGTAACGCCGGGCGGTTCACCCCTCCACTTT.